What follows is one T cell receptor (beta chain) and its context. This clone has a handful of counts. The specificity of this receptor is unknown. No base quality information exists; no much larger clone differs at one position. The data derive from a study of CD8+ T cells in alopecia areata (dated by TCRdb to 2016 to 2018). Describing the broader study: The treated patients took part in an open-label pilot trial in which moderate-to-severe alopecia areata was treated with oral tofacitinib at 5 to 10 mg twice daily. Patients on tofacitinib were biopsied at baseline and after 4 and 24 weeks of treatment, and several of the patients also had a later scalp biopsy. Amplification of TCRbeta CDR3 regions was done by immunoSEQ multiplex PCR using 35 Vbeta forward primers and 13 Jbeta reverse primers. RNA was obtained with the PAXgene miRNA kit for fixed scalp, the miRNeasy kit for PBMCs, and the RNeasy kit for mouse skin. Tofacitinib was given for 6 to 18 months, followed by 6 months of follow-up off drug to assess delayed response and recurrence. Scalp tissue and sorted CD4+ and CD8+ peripheral blood T cells from patchy and totalis/universalis alopecia areata patients and from healthy controls were covered by human TCRbeta sequencing. Scalp clonality was compared across normal scalp (n=4), patchy alopecia areata scalp (n=8), and alopecia totalis/universalis scalp (n=8). High-throughput TCRbeta sequencing was used to examine T cell clonal expansion in alopecia areata in both the C3H/HeJ mouse model and human patients.

What this sample's time point label stands for: baseline before oral tofacitinib. Lesional scalp punch biopsies and peripheral blood were collected from alopecia areata patients. PBMCs were isolated by density centrifugation and stained for CD3, CD4 and CD8, after which CD4+ and CD8+ T cells were sorted on a FACSAria. Relative to germline, V is 4 bases shorter and J is 6 bases shorter, with 9 bases between their ends. Including the terminal cysteine and phenylalanine, the CDR3 comprises 12 residues. The retained sequence is limited to the CDR3, 36 bases, with the frame set at the first base. The germline V gene provides CDR1 MGHRA and CDR2 YSYEKL. To prepare the library, the immunoSEQ multiplex PCR assay was applied. RNA was extracted from all samples and reverse transcribed into cDNA, which served as template for TCR sequencing. First-strand cDNA was synthesized with SuperScript III using a 2:1 mix of oligo-dT and random hexamers. A synthetic immune receptor repertoire was used to assess amplification bias, and residual bias was removed computationally. As for how the authors treated the data: Raw reads were preprocessed to remove errors, and CDR3 was defined by IMGT conventions from the conserved cysteine to phenylalanine. To get clonality, Shannon entropy was normalized by log2 of the number of productive unique TCRs and the result was subtracted from 1. Whether scalp clones were CD4 or CD8 was inferred by matching scalp TCRbeta sequences against CD4 and CD8 repertoires sorted from blood. In TCRdb, the immuneACCESS table is reduced to in-frame sequences with V and J assigned. These tables do not hold every clone; where another copy was compared, an unresolved V gene accounts for under half, and the others remain unexplained. V and J calls and clone size come straight from that table; D and trimming were deduced from the DNA. This sample is represented by around 250,000 clones; roughly two thirds of them were singletons. The ten largest clones capture around 1.2% of the sample.

Broad study findings and their caveats: Unlike mouse skin, where gammadelta T cells dominate, normal human skin contains resident alphabeta T cells that get sequenced too, which complicates analysis of the scalp TCR repertoire. Higher clonality and more expanded CD8+ clones were observed in lesional scalp than in normal scalp, particularly in alopecia totalis/universalis, a finding suggestive of antigenic drive. Compared with mice, TCR sequences shared between patients were less clear, possibly partly because of HLA diversity across the patient population.

Recombination joined TRBV4-1 with TRBJ1-2; the D segment cannot be called with confidence. The sequences come from CD4+ T cells sorted from blood, collected at week 0. The receptor comes from a human donor with alopecia areata. The DNA sequence is given as TGCGCCAGCAGCCGCGTAGGGCATGGCTACACCTTC. Its protein product is CASSRVGHGYTF.